The sample holds many counts of the clone carrying this TCR beta chain. Unique molecular identifiers were used to barcode this TCRbeta library. TCRdb reprocessed the PCR reads with MiXCR, giving one entry per CDR3 protein. This repertoire shows 250,000 to 350,000 distinct CDR3 sequences, roughly 9.5% found once; its top ten account for about a tenth. The germline CDR1 and CDR2 sequences are SGHDN and FVKESK. The CDR3 runs to 15 residues. Trimming removed 1 base at V and 3 bases at J, with 12 bases between. The data are from a study of T-cell reconstitution after alpha-beta-depleted transplantation in children.

The chain couples TRBV14 to TRBJ1-2; no definite D call. The sequencing here drew on PBMCs from the stem cell graft donor, taken from the stem cell graft. The clonotype was recovered from a human donor who donated a stem cell graft to a child with SCID. The CDR3 region is CASSQGGQRYYGYTF. The CDR3, as DNA: TGTGCCAGCAGCCAAGGTGGCCAGCGATACTATGGCTACACCTTC.